The next 19 T cell receptor beta chains were all read from a single sample in a study of patients and donors after allogeneic stem cell transplantation. Each CDR3 protein gets one entry after TCRdb re-called the RT-PCR reads with MiXCR. The data show 150,000 to 250,000 distinct CDR3 sequences, 41% seen once. The sample consisted of blood, either unsorted or a sorted T cell fraction (not recorded which). The receptors here all came from a human donor who was either an allogeneic HSCT recipient or a stem cell or donor lymphocyte infusion donor (not recorded which). It is not recorded whose cells these are; they may come from a transplant donor.

The CDR3 region has the DNA TGTGCCACCAGTGACCCGGACAGGTATGCTGAGCAGTTCTTC. Its translation: CATSDPDRYAEQFF. The rearrangement joins TRBV24-1 to TRBJ2-1; 7 nucleotides agree with TRBD1. CDR1 is KGHDR, CDR2 SFDVKD, per germline. Losses at the gene ends were 4 bases for V and 9 bases for J; bases not matched to a gene: 8. The length of the CDR3 is 14 residues.

This chain links TRBV9 with TRBJ2-1; tentative D call: TRBD2 (5 bases). Germline lookup yields CDR1 SGDLS and CDR2 YYNGEE. V lost 4 bases to trimming and J lost 6 bases, with 14 bases between them. There are 14 residues in the CDR3. This CDR3 reads CASSPTGLPNEQFF. The CDR3 nucleotides are TGTGCCAGCAGCCCCACTGGACTCCCCAATGAGCAGTTCTTC.

This clonotype was seen more than once but under ten times. The chain links TRBV7-9 to TRBJ1-6, with D unclear. The germline V and J ends were trimmed by 0 bases and 13 bases, with 7 bases remaining between them. CDR3 length: 12 amino acids. Germline CDR1 SEHNR, CDR2 FQNEAQ (reference sequence). CDR3: CASSLATGPLHF. CDR3 DNA: TGTGCCAGCAGCTTAGCCACGGGGCCCCTCCACTTT.

In DNA, the CDR3 is TGTGCCAGCAGGTCTGAGGGACAGCCCAACTATGGCTACACCTTC. Encoded protein: CASRSEGQPNYGYTF. This rearrangement joins TRBV5-6 to TRBJ1-2, with TRBD1 matching 7 bases. J was trimmed by 2 bases and V by 5 bases; bases with no gene match: 9. The CDR3 length is 15 residues. Germline-derived CDR1 and CDR2 are SGHDT and YYEEEE.

J is TRBJ2-1 and V is TRBV4-3; D is perhaps TRBD1 (7 bases). V was cut by 0 bases and J by 8 bases, with 17 bases left in between. CDR3 length equals 16 residues. The germline CDR1 and CDR2 sequences are LGHNA and YSLEER. This CDR3 is CASSQDLVGGGDEQFF. The CDR3 DNA follows: TGCGCCAGCAGCCAAGATTTGGTAGGAGGGGGCGATGAGCAGTTCTTC.

The chain employs TRBV6-6 and TRBJ2-1; tentatively, D is TRBD2 (5 bases). The CDR3 totals 11 residues. Trimming removed 2 bases from V and 9 bases from J, with 5 bases in between. Germline V gene sequence: CDR1 MNHNY, CDR2 SVGAGI (reference sequence). This CDR3 is CASSYGSEQFF. The CDR3 DNA reads TGTGCCAGCAGTTACGGGAGTGAGCAGTTCTTC.

V usage is TRBV15 and J usage is TRBJ1-6; TRBD1 agrees at 9 bases. The CDR3 is made up of 16 amino acids. Trimming cost V 0 bases and J 11 bases; bases outside gene matches: 8. The germline CDR1 and CDR2 sequences are LNHNV and YYDKDF (reference sequence). In nucleotides, the CDR3 is TGTGCCACCAGCAGAGAACCGGGACAGGGCTTAACACCCCTCCACTTT. Translated, it gives CATSREPGQGLTPLHF.

The chain is built from TRBV11-3 and TRBJ2-2, with D maybe TRBD2 (5 bases). V gave up 5 bases and J gave up 6 bases, with 13 bases separating them. Germline-derived CDR1 and CDR2 are SGHNT and YENEEA. The CDR3 consists of 14 residues. CDR3 DNA: TGTGCCAGCAGCCTGAGTGGGAGCCCCGGGGAGCTGTTTTTT. Translation gives CASSLSGSPGELFF.

V is TRBV7-9 and J is TRBJ2-7; D gene uncertain. Trimming stripped 1 base from V and 3 bases from J, with 16 bases between. Germline-derived CDR1 and CDR2 are SEHNR and FQNEAQ (reference sequence). This CDR3 comprises 16 residues. Written as DNA, the CDR3 is TGTGCCAGCAGCTTAGAGTCCGACATGGCCCGCTACGAGCAGTACTTC. It translates to CASSLESDMARYEQYF. Filled out from reference TRBV7-9 and TRBJ2-7, the complete variable domain reads DTGVSQNPRHKITKRGQNVTFRCDPISEHNRLYWYRQTLGQGPEFLTYFQNEAQLEKSRLLSDRFSAERPKGSFSTLEIQRTEQGDSAMYLCASSLESDMARYEQYFGPGTRLTVT.

The chain employs TRBV6-2 or TRBV6-3 and TRBJ1-6; 7 bases line up with TRBD1. The CDR3 covers 16 residues. Germline trimming cut 4 bases from V and 0 bases from J; bases unmatched to any gene: 3. Germline V lookup: CDR1 MNHEY, CDR2 SVGEGT. The CDR3 reads CASSLDRSSYNSPLHF. The CDR3 bases are TGTGCCAGCAGTTTGGACAGGAGCTCCTATAATTCACCCCTCCACTTT.

The chain is built from TRBV15 and TRBJ2-7; a weak D match, TRBD2 (5 bases). The CDR3 consists of 13 residues. Germline CDR1 reads LNHNV; CDR2 reads YYDKDF (reference sequence). Between the trimmed V and J ends, which lost 3 bases and 3 bases, there was a span of 9 bases. CDR3: CATSSGLVYEQYF. The CDR3 coding sequence is TGTGCCACCAGCAGCGGACTCGTCTACGAGCAGTACTTC.

This clonotype was counted a few times. V usage is TRBV29-1 and J usage is TRBJ1-5, with 10 bases identical to TRBD1. Unmatched junction bases numbered 0, after V lost 3 bases and J lost 4 bases. Germline CDR1 reads SQVTM; CDR2 reads ANQGSEA. CDR3 length: 13 amino acids. CDR3 bases: TGCAGCGTTGAGGGACAGGGGAATCAGCCCCAGCATTTT. Its translation: CSVEGQGNQPQHF.

In this sample, this clonotype turned up a few times. The CDR3 DNA reads as TGTGCCAGCAGTCCAGGGGAGGCCACTGAAGCTTTCTTT. Translated, it gives CASSPGEATEAFF. The chain is built from TRBV12-3 or TRBV12-4 and TRBJ1-1; maybe TRBD1 (6 bases). The CDR3 consists of 13 residues. Deletions cut 5 bases from V and 4 bases from J, with 11 bases between.

The chain recombines TRBV12-3 or TRBV12-4 with TRBJ1-1; 7 bases are a match to TRBD1. After removal of 3 bases from V and 9 bases from J, the junction contained 7 bases not matched to a gene. This CDR3 contains 13 residues. CDR3 in amino acids: CASSLNRGPQAFF. The CDR3 region has the DNA TGTGCCAGCAGTTTGAACAGGGGACCTCAAGCTTTCTTT.

The table lists this clonotype with a few counts. The chain links TRBV5-1 to TRBJ1-1; unclear D gene. V gave up 0 bases and J gave up 7 bases, with 4 bases separating them. Germline CDR1 is SGHRS and CDR2 is YFSETQ. The CDR3 runs to 11 residues. Here the CDR3 DNA reads TGCGCCAGCAGCTTGGACAGTGAAGCTTTCTTT. Translating it yields CASSLDSEAFF.

Comments on this clonotype: At one end, the junction sequence differs from germline, possibly due to a read error. The chain is built from TRBV5-6 and TRBJ2-1; possibly TRBD2 for D (6 bases). CDR1 SGHDT and CDR2 YYEEEE come from the germline V gene. The CDR3 has 11 residues. The CDR3 is CASSPQGLAVF. DNA of the CDR3: TGTGCCAGCAGCCCCCAGGGACTCGCGGTCTTC. The variable domain in full, completed from reference TRBV5-6 and TRBJ2-1, reads DAGVTQSPTHLIKTRGQQVTLRCSPKSGHDTVSWYQQALGQGPQFIFQYYEEEERQRGNFPDRFSGHQFPNYSSELNVNALLLGDSALYLCASSPQGLAVFGPGTRLTVL.

V gene TRBV5-4 combines with J gene TRBJ2-5; D ambiguous. V was cut by 1 base and J by 5 bases, with 9 bases left in between. Germline lookup yields CDR1 SGHNT and CDR2 YYREEE (reference sequence). The CDR3 runs 13 residues. CDR3 coding DNA: TGTGCCAGCAGCTTGCCTCCAAGGGAGACCCAGTACTTC. Translating it yields CASSLPPRETQYF. The variable domain in full, completed from reference TRBV5-4 and TRBJ2-5, reads ETGVTQSPTHLIKTRGQQVTLRCSSQSGHNTVSWYQQALGQGPQFIFQYYREEENGRGNFPPRFSGLQFPNYSSELNVNALELDDSALYLCASSLPPRETQYFGPGTRLLVL.

The V call is TRBV5-1, the J call TRBJ2-7, with a weak D call TRBD2 (5 bases). The V and J ends lost 4 bases and 0 bases respectively, with 11 bases between them. This CDR3 is 14 amino acids long. Looked up from germline, CDR1 is SGHRS and CDR2 is YFSETQ. The CDR3 region has the DNA TGCGCCAGCAGCCCCGAGCGGATCTCCTACGAGCAGTACTTC. Its protein product is CASSPERISYEQYF.

This sequence joins TRBV7-2 and TRBJ1-1, with D maybe TRBD1 (5 bases). The V end lost 1 base, the J end lost 2 bases, and 11 bases lay between the germline ends. From germline, CDR1 is SGHTA and CDR2 FQGNSA. The CDR3 loop spans 15 amino acids. The CDR3: CASSLGLGDNTEAFF. CDR3 DNA: TGTGCCAGCAGCTTAGGGTTGGGGGATAACACTGAAGCTTTCTTT.